This TCR beta chain was obtained from a study of cytomegalovirus exposure and HLA in healthy donors. Whole-study findings and limits: Trimming of TCR beta V- and J-genes showed a link, identified in a later analysis, to a missense DCLRE1C variant. Testing in vitro showed a few CMV-associated chains specific for CMV antigens. According to the study, roughly 160 TCR beta chains were cytomegalovirus-associated.

Concerning this clone itself: As yet, its antigen is unknown.

The ends were cut back, 2 bases at V and 2 bases at J, with 10 bases in the middle. CDR1 is MNHEY, CDR2 SMNVEV, per germline (reference sequence). This CDR3 is built from 15 residues. The study ran its PCR with 60 Vbeta and 13 Jbeta primers. This table comes from immunoSEQ multiplex PCR, and its TCRdb copy is limited to in-frame clones, with some not included. The sample lists tens of thousands of clones; roughly 77% were seen once. The sequenced sample was PBMCs. This TCR came from a human donor in good health. The V gene is TRBV27, the J gene TRBJ1-5, with D perhaps matching TRBD1 (5 bases). The CDR3 is CASSLGQGGNQPQHF. CDR3 coding DNA: TGTGCCAGCAGTTTAGGGCAGGGCGGCAATCAGCCCCAGCATTTT.